This TCR beta chain was retrieved from a study of radiation and T cells in renal cell carcinoma. With respect to this clone: Its antigen remains unknown.

CDR1 and CDR2 (germline): KGHSH, LQKENI. The CDR3 contains 19 residues. The V end lost 3 bases, the J end lost 5 bases, and 25 bases lay between the germline ends. Study-level points and caveats: No pretreatment tumor biopsies were available for baseline clonotypes.

Time point reported: baseline pretreatment blood. The treatment denotes: 15 Gy SBRT to primary tumor, nephrectomy 4 weeks later. The tumor was a clear cell renal cell carcinoma. Assay used: immunoSEQ multiplex PCR; TCRdb lists only in-frame clones, some missing. This sample has approximately 120,000 clones, with around 80% found just once. V is TRBV18 and J is TRBJ2-2; D is possibly TRBD1 (6 bases). This TCR derives from a woman aged 60-70 years with renal cell carcinoma. Source: blood, taken from a patient whose treatment included radiotherapy and nephrectomy. CDR3 bases: TGTGCCAGCTCACCTTCGGACAGCTACATTATATTGACGACCGGGGAGCTGTTTTTT. As protein: CASSPSDSYIILTTGELFF. Filled out from reference TRBV18 and TRBJ2-2, the complete variable domain reads NAGVMQNPRHLVRRRGQEARLRCSPMKGHSHVYWYRQLPEEGLKFMVYLQKENIIDESGMPKERFSAEFPKEGPSILRIQQVVRGDSAAYFCASSPSDSYIILTTGELFFGEGSRLTVL.